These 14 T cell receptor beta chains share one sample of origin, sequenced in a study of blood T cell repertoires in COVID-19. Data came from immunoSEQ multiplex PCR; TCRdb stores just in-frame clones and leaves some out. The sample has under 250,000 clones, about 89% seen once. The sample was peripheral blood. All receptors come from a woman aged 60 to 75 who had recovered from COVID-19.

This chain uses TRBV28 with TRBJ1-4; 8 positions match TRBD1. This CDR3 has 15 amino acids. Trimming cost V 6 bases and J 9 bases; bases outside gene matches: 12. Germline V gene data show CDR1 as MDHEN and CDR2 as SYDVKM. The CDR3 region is CASSLIDRGEQKLFF. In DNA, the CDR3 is TGTGCCAGCAGCCTCATCGACAGGGGAGAGCAAAAACTGTTTTTT.

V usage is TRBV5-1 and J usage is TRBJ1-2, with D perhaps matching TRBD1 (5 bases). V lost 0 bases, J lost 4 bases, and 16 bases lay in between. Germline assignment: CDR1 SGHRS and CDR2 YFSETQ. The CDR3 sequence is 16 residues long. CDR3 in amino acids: CASSLAVGGSFYGYTF. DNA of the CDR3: TGCGCCAGCAGCTTGGCCGTCGGGGGAAGCTTCTATGGCTACACCTTC.

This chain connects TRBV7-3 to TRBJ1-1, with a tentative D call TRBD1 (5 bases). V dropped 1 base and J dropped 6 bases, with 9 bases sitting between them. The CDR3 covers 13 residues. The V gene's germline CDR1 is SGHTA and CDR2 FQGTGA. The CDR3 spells CASSLRQGAEAFF. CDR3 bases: TGTGCCAGCAGCTTAAGGCAGGGCGCTGAAGCTTTCTTT.

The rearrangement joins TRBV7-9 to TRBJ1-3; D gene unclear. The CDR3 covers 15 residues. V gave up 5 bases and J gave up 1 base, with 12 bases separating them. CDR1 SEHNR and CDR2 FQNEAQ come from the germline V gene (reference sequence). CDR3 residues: CASSPSSMSGNTIYF. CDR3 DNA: TGTGCCAGCAGCCCTTCTAGCATGTCTGGAAACACCATATATTTT.

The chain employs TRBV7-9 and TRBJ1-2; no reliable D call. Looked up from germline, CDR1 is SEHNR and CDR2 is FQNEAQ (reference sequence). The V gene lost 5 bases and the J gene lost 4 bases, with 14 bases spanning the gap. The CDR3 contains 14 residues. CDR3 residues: CASSPSRVSYGYTF. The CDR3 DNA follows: TGTGCCAGCAGCCCTTCGAGGGTATCCTATGGCTACACCTTC.

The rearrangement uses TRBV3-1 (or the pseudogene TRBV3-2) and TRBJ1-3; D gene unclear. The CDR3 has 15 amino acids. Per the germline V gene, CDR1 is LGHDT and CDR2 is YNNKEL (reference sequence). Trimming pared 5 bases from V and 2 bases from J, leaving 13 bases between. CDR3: CASSGFRRAGNTIYF. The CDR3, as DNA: TGTGCCAGCAGCGGATTTCGGCGGGCTGGAAACACCATATATTTT.

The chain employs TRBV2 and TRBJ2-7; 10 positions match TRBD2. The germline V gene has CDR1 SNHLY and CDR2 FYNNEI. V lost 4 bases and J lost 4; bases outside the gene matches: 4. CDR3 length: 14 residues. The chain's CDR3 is CASSASSGRYEQYF. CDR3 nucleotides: TGTGCCAGCAGTGCATCTAGCGGGAGATACGAGCAGTACTTC.

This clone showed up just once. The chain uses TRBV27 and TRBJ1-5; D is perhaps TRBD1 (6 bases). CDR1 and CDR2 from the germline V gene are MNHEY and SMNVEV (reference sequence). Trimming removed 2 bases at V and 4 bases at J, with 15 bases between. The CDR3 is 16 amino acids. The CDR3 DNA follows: TGTGCCAGCAGTTTAAGAAGGGGTCAGGGGAATCAGCCCCAGCATTTT. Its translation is CASSLRRGQGNQPQHF.

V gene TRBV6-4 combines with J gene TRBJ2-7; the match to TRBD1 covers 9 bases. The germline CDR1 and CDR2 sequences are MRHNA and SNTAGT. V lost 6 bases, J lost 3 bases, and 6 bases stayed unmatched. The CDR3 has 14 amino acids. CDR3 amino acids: CASSGTGKYYEQYF. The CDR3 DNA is TGTGCCAGCAGCGGGACAGGGAAGTACTACGAGCAGTACTTC.

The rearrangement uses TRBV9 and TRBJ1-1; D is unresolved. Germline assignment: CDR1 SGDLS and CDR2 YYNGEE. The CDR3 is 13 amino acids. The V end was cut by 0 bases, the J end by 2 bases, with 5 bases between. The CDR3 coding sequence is TGTGCCAGCAGCGTAGACTACAACACTGAAGCTTTCTTT. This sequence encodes CASSVDYNTEAFF.

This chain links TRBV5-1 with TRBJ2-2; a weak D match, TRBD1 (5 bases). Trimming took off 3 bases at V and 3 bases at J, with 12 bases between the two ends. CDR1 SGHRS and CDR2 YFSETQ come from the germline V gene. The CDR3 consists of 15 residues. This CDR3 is CASSSQAADTGELFF. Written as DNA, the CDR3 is TGCGCCAGCAGCTCACAGGCCGCCGACACCGGGGAGCTGTTTTTT. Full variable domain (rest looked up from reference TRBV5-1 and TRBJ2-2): KAGVTQTPRYLIKTRGQQVTLSCSPISGHRSVSWYQQTPGQGLQFLFEYFSETQRNKGNFPGRFSGRQFSNSRSEMNVSTLELGDSALYLCASSSQAADTGELFFGEGSRLTVL.

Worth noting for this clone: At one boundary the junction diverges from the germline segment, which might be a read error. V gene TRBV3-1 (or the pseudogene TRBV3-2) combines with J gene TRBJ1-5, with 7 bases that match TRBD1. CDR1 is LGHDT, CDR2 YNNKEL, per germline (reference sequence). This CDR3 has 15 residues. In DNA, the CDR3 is TGTGCCAGCAGCCAAAACAGGGGTAGCGATCAGCCCCAGCATTTT. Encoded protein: CASSQNRGSDQPQHF.

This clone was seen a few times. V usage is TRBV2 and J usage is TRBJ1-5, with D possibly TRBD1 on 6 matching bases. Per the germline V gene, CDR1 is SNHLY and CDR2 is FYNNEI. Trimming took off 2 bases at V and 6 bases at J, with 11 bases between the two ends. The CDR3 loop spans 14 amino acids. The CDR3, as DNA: TGTGCCAGCAGTGAATGGGGGCAGGGTCAGCCCCAGCATTTT. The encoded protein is CASSEWGQGQPQHF.

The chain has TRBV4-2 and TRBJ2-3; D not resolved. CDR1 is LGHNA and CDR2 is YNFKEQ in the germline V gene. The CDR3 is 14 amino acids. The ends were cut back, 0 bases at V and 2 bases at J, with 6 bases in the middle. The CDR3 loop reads CASSQESLTDTQYF. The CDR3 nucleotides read TGTGCCAGCAGCCAAGAATCCCTCACAGATACGCAGTATTTT.